A selection of T cell receptor beta chains follows, all from one sample in a study of T cells in Graves' hyperthyroidism and ophthalmopathy. In TCRdb, the multiplex PCR reads were re-called with MiXCR into one record per CDR3 protein. The sample yields about 380,000 distinct CDR3 sequences, 15% to 20% seen once. Sequencing input: blood. The receptors come from a man younger than 35 with Graves' ophthalmopathy. Both conserved end residues are part of each CDR3. Each record gives: D gene, clone size, V gene, J gene, CDR3 protein, CDR3 DNA. The D gene is left open where the match is weak. A row's size may be missing; if present it is once, few, many or a size class.

.,few,TRBV27,TRBJ1-5,CASSSGPGGQPQHF,TGTGCCAGCAGTTCCGGACCAGGAGGACAGCCCCAGCATTTT
.,few,TRBV7-2,TRBJ1-1,CASSQPLVGGAFF,TGTGCCAGCAGCCAACCGTTGGTGGGTGGCGCTTTCTTT
TRBD1,.,TRBV4-1,TRBJ1-1,CASSQPRDRSPTTFF,TGCGCCAGCAGCCAGCCCCGGGACAGGTCCCCCACGACTTTCTTT
.,many,TRBV2,TRBJ2-3,CASNQGMAVGRTDTQYF,TGTGCCAGCAACCAAGGAATGGCCGTTGGGCGCACAGATACGCAGTATTTT
.,few,TRBV5-1,TRBJ2-3,CASSLYQTGSADTQYF,TGCGCCAGCAGCCTCTATCAGACAGGCTCGGCAGATACGCAGTATTTT
.,.,TRBV20-1,TRBJ1-2,CSARGSTNYGYTF,TGCAGTGCTAGAGGGTCAACTAACTATGGCTACACCTTC
.,many,TRBV3-1,TRBJ1-2,CASSQEAGVNYGYTF,TGTGCCAGCAGCCAAGAGGCAGGGGTAAACTATGGCTACACCTTC
.,few,TRBV2,TRBJ2-6,CASSEISSSGANVLTF,TGTGCCAGCAGTGAGATATCTAGCTCTGGGGCCAACGTCCTGACTTTC
.,many,TRBV3-1,TRBJ1-1,CASSPVRSVTEAFF,TGTGCCAGCAGCCCCGTGCGCAGCGTGACTGAAGCTTTCTTT
.,many,TRBV24-1,TRBJ2-1,CATSDLAGNEQFF,TGTGCCACCAGCGACCTCGCTGGGAATGAGCAGTTCTTC
TRBD2,.,TRBV4-1,TRBJ2-3,CASSQEDLLAGVTDTQYF,TGCGCCAGCAGCCAAGAGGACTTGCTAGCGGGGGTGACAGATACGCAGTATTTT
TRBD1,.,TRBV28,TRBJ2-7,CASSRPGTGETEQYF,TGTGCCAGCAGTCGCCCCGGGACAGGGGAAACCGAGCAGTACTTC
.,few,TRBV28,TRBJ2-7,CASSLQVYEQYF,TGTGCCAGCAGTCTCCAAGTCTACGAGCAGTACTTC
.,.,TRBV7-9,TRBJ1-3,CASSPQTEAGNTIYF,TGTGCCAGCAGCCCACAGACAGAAGCTGGAAACACCATATATTTT
.,many,TRBV20-1,TRBJ2-5,CSARDQVQAHIEAQYF,TGCAGTGCTAGAGATCAAGTACAGGCCCACATTGAGGCCCAGTACTTC
TRBD2,.,TRBV9,TRBJ2-1,CASSVLGSGGYNEQFF,TGTGCCAGCAGCGTATTAGGAAGCGGGGGTTACAATGAGCAGTTCTTC
TRBD1,.,TRBV5-1,TRBJ2-7,CASSLTYRGQGYEQYF,TGCGCCAGCAGCCTCACGTACCGGGGACAGGGCTACGAGCAGTACTTC
TRBD1,few,TRBV7-6,TRBJ2-1,CASSLRTGATANEQFF,TGTGCCAGCAGCTTAAGGACAGGGGCGACTGCTAATGAGCAGTTCTTC
.,many,TRBV11-2,TRBJ1-2,CASSPLSQGYGYTF,TGTGCCAGCAGCCCCTTGTCGCAGGGCTATGGCTACACCTTC
TRBD1,many,TRBV27,TRBJ2-7,CASSPTGTGSHEQYF,TGTGCCAGCAGTCCGACCGGGACAGGGTCCCACGAGCAGTACTTC
.,many,TRBV27,TRBJ1-2,CAIWGEEGGYTF,TGTGCCATCTGGGGGGAGGAAGGTGGCTACACCTTC
TRBD2,.,TRBV4-1,TRBJ2-1,CASRRSGGALPNEQFF,TGCGCCAGCAGACGGAGCGGGGGGGCCCTTCCAAATGAGCAGTTCTTC
.,many,TRBV5-1,TRBJ2-2,CASSLATMRATGELFF,TGCGCCAGCAGCTTGGCGACCATGAGGGCCACCGGGGAGCTGTTTTTT
.,.,TRBV30,TRBJ1-5,CAWSVGGAAQPQHF,TGTGCCTGGAGTGTTGGGGGGGCGGCTCAGCCCCAGCATTTT
TRBD1,once,TRBV6-5,TRBJ1-5,CASSSTGGSQPQHF,TGTGCCAGCAGTTCTACAGGGGGGAGTCAGCCCCAGCATTTT
TRBD2,.,TRBV5-1,TRBJ2-1,CASSLAGTSGGAVSQNEQFF,TGCGCCAGCAGCTTGGCGGGGACTAGCGGGGGGGCTGTTTCCCAGAATGAGCAGTTCTTC
TRBD1,.,TRBV6-5,TRBJ1-2,CASSYRAGGEDYGYTF,TGTGCCAGCAGTTACAGAGCAGGGGGCGAGGACTATGGCTACACCTTC
.,.,TRBV6-1,TRBJ1-1,CASVNDRADTEAFF,TGTGCCAGCGTGAACGACCGGGCCGACACTGAAGCTTTCTTT
.,many,TRBV12-3/TRBV12-4,TRBJ1-2,CASSPTGGGYTF,TGTGCCAGCAGCCCGACAGGAGGAGGCTACACCTTC
.,many,TRBV3-1,TRBJ1-6,CASSGTGTDNSPLHF,TGTGCCAGCAGTGGGACCGGGACGGATAATTCACCCCTCCACTTT
TRBD2,few,TRBV29-1,TRBJ2-5,CSVLTSGGETQYF,TGCAGCGTCCTGACTAGCGGGGGAGAGACCCAGTACTTC
.,many,TRBV11-2,TRBJ1-1,CASSSRFSGANTEAFF,TGTGCCAGCAGCTCCAGATTTTCGGGGGCGAACACTGAAGCTTTCTTT
.,many,TRBV11-2,TRBJ2-3,CASSSTGETGTRDTQYF,TGTGCCAGCAGTTCGACCGGAGAGACCGGAACGAGGGATACGCAGTATTTT
.,many,TRBV7-9,TRBJ2-7,CASSLGGLYEQYF,TGTGCCAGCAGCCTTGGTGGCCTCTACGAGCAGTACTTC
.,.,TRBV2,TRBJ2-6,CASRPRVGANVLTF,TGTGCCAGCCGGCCTCGAGTGGGGGCCAACGTCCTGACTTTC
.,many,TRBV5-1,TRBJ2-3,CASSLWITDTQYF,TGCGCCAGCAGCTTGTGGATCACAGATACGCAGTATTTT
TRBD1,many,TRBV20-1,TRBJ2-7,CSACTGGAVFEQYF,TGCAGTGCTTGTACAGGGGGCGCGGTATTTGAGCAGTACTTC
.,.,TRBV5-1,TRBJ2-7,CASSVRDTFSEQYF,TGCGCCAGCAGCGTCCGGGACACCTTCTCCGAGCAGTACTTC
.,.,TRBV4-3,TRBJ2-7,CASSPLFTSYNEQYF,TGCGCCAGCAGCCCGCTCTTTACCTCCTACAATGAGCAGTACTTC
.,many,TRBV12-3/TRBV12-4,TRBJ2-5,CASSMAAIQETQYF,TGTGCCAGTTCCATGGCCGCCATCCAAGAGACCCAGTACTTC
TRBD1,.,TRBV28,TRBJ2-5,CASSSTGTVGETQYF,TGTGCCAGCAGTTCCACCGGGACAGTGGGGGAGACCCAGTACTTC
.,many,TRBV27,TRBJ1-2,CASSLLPGVGDGYTF,TGTGCCAGCAGTTTATTGCCCGGGGTGGGGGATGGCTACACCTTC
.,many,TRBV2,TRBJ2-2,CASSEGPANTGELFF,TGTGCCAGCAGTGAAGGGCCAGCGAACACCGGGGAGCTGTTTTTT
.,many,TRBV3-1,TRBJ2-1,CASSHSTKQFF,TGTGCCAGCAGCCACAGTACAAAGCAGTTCTTC
TRBD1,many,TRBV7-9,TRBJ1-1,CASSTGTVFMNTEAFF,TGTGCCAGCAGCACCGGGACAGTTTTTATGAACACTGAAGCTTTCTTT
TRBD2,once,TRBV12-3/TRBV12-4,TRBJ2-1,CASSDSGTTNNEQFF,TGTGCCAGCAGTGACTCCGGGACTACCAACAATGAGCAGTTCTTC
TRBD1,many,TRBV12-3/TRBV12-4,TRBJ2-7,CASSAGDRISYEQYF,TGTGCCAGCAGTGCCGGGGACAGGATCTCCTACGAGCAGTACTTC
.,.,TRBV7-6,TRBJ2-6,CASSLPEGFPSGANVLTF,TGTGCCAGCAGCTTACCTGAGGGATTTCCCAGTGGGGCCAACGTCCTGACTTTC
.,few,TRBV24-1,TRBJ2-5,CATSDDGAGETQYF,TGTGCCACCAGTGACGACGGGGCGGGGGAGACCCAGTACTTC
TRBD2,.,TRBV9,TRBJ2-2,CASSGGGTGELFF,TGTGCCAGCAGCGGCGGGGGGACCGGGGAGCTGTTTTTT
.,many,TRBV5-1,TRBJ1-4,CASSLVRATNEKLFF,TGCGCCAGCAGCTTGGTCAGGGCAACTAATGAAAAACTGTTTTTT
TRBD1,few,TRBV2,TRBJ1-1,CASSTGQGNRNTEAFF,TGTGCCAGCAGTACAGGACAGGGGAATCGGAACACTGAAGCTTTCTTT
.,many,TRBV2,TRBJ1-2,CASSTVYGYTF,TGTGCCAGCAGTACCGTCTATGGCTACACCTTC
.,many,TRBV9,TRBJ2-1,CASSGGPHNEQFF,TGTGCCAGCAGCGGGGGACCCCACAATGAGCAGTTCTTC
TRBD1,.,TRBV20-1,TRBJ2-5,CSVTRTGPVKTQYF,TGCAGCGTAACTCGGACAGGCCCAGTGAAGACCCAGTACTTC
.,many,TRBV12-3/TRBV12-4,TRBJ2-7,CASSLALGRTYEQYF,TGTGCCAGCAGTTTAGCGTTAGGACGGACCTACGAGCAGTACTTC
.,many,TRBV28,TRBJ1-1,CASSLEGMNTEAFF,TGTGCCAGCAGTTTAGAGGGAATGAACACTGAAGCTTTCTTT
.,few,TRBV9,TRBJ2-7,CASSVVPSRNEQYF,TGTGCCAGCAGCGTAGTGCCTTCACGGAATGAGCAGTACTTC